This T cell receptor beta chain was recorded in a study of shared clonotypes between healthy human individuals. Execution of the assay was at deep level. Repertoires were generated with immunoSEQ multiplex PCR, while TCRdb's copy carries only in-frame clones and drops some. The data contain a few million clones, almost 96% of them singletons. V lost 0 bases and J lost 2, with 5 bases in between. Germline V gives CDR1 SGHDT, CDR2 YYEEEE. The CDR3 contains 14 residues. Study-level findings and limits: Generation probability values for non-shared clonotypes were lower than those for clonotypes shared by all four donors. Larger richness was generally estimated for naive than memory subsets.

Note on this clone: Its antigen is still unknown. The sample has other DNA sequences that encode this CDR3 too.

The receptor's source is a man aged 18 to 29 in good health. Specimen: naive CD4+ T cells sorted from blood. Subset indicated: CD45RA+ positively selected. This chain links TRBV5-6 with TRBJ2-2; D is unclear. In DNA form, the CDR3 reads TGTGCCAGCAGCTTGGCGGGTAACACCGGGGAGCTGTTTTTT. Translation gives CASSLAGNTGELFF.